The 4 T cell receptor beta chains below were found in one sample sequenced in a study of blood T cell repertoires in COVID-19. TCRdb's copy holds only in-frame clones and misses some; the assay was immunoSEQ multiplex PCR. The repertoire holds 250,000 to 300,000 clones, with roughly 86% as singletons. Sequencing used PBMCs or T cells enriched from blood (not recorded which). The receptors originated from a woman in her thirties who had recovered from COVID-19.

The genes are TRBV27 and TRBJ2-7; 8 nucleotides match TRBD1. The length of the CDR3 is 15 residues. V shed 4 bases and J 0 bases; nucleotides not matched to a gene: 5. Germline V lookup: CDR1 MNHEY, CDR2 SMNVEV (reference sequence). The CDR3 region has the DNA TGTGCCAGCAGTTCTCGGGACAGGCGCTCCTACGAGCAGTACTTC. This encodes CASSSRDRRSYEQYF.

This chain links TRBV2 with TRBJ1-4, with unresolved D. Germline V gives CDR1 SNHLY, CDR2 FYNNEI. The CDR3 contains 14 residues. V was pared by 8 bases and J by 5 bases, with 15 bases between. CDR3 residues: CASGRAGINEKLFF. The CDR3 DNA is TGTGCCAGCGGTCGGGCGGGGATCAATGAAAAACTGTTTTTT.

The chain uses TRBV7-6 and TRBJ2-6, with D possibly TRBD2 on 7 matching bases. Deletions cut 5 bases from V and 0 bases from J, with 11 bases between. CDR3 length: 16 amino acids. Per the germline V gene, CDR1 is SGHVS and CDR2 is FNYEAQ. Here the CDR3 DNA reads TGTGCCAGCAGCAGAGGGGGGGGCTCTGGGGCCAACGTCCTGACTTTC. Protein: CASSRGGGSGANVLTF.

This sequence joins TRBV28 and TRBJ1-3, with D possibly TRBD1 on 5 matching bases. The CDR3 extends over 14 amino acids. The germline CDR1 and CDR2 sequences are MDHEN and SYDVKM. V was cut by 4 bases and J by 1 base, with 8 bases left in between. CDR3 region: CASSSRQSGNTIYF. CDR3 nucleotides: TGTGCCAGCAGTTCAAGACAGTCTGGAAACACCATATATTTT.